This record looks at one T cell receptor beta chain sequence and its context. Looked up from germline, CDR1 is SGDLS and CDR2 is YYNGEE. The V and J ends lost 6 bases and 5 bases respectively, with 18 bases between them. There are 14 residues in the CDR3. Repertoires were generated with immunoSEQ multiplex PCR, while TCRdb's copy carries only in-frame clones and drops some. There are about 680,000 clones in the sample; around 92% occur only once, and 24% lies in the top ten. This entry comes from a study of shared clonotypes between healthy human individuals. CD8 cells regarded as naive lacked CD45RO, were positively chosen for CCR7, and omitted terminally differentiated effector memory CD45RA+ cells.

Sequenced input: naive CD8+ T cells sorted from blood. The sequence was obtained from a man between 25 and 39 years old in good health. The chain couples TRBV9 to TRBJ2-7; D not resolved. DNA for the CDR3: TGTGCCAGCACCGCGTCCCCGACCGCTAACGAGCAGTACTTC. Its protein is CASTASPTANEQYF.